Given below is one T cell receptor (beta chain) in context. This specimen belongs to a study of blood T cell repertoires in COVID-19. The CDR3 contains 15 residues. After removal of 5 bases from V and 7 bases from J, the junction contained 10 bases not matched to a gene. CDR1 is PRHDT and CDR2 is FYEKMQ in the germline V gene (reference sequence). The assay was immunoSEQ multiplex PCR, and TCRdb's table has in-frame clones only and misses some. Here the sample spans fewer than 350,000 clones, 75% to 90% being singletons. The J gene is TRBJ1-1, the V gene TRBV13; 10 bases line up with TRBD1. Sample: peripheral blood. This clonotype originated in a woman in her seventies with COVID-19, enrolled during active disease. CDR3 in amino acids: CASSPPGQGRFEAFF. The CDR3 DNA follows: TGTGCCAGCAGCCCGCCGGGACAGGGGCGTTTTGAAGCTTTCTTT.